The 11 T cell receptor beta chains presented below share a single source sample, sequenced in a study of CD8+CD57+ T cells in acquired aplastic anemia. For sequencing, patients were chosen who had shown expansion of CD8+CD57+ cells by flow cytometry. Profiles of TCR beta VDJ and CDR3 were generated from a genomic DNA template. Each CDR3 protein is one row after TCRdb ran MiXCR on the reads. Found here are some 150,000 distinct CDR3 sequences, about 70% of them singletons; the top ten hold approximately 50%. The sample taken for sequencing was sorted CD4+, CD8+, or CD8+CD57+ T cells (not recorded which) from PBMCs. All receptors come from a human donor with aplastic anemia.

The chain joins TRBV7-2 to TRBJ2-7; possibly TRBD1 or TRBD2 for D (6 bases each). The CDR3 runs to 17 residues. Germline V gene data show CDR1 as SGHTA and CDR2 as FQGNSA. V gave up 7 bases and J gave up 0 bases, with 22 bases separating them. Written as DNA, the CDR3 is TGTGCCAGCACCCGGAGAGGGGGGCAGGCTAGCTCCTACGAGCAGTACTTC. Its translation: CASTRRGGQASSYEQYF.

This chain uses TRBV7-8 with TRBJ2-1; D possibly matches TRBD1 or TRBD2 (5 bases each). Trimming pared 2 bases from V and 5 bases from J, leaving 13 bases between. This CDR3 has 15 amino acids. Germline CDR1 reads SGHVS; CDR2 reads FQNEAQ. CDR3 DNA sequence: TGTGCCAGCAGCTTAATCCCCGGGGCTAACAATGAGCAGTTCTTC. This translates into CASSLIPGANNEQFF.

This chain uses TRBV5-1 with TRBJ2-2; D remains unclear. CDR1 SGHRS and CDR2 YFSETQ come from the germline V gene. CDR3 length equals 12 residues. V lost 0 bases and J 7 bases, leaving 4 bases between the germline ends. This chain's CDR3 is CASSLVGGELFF. The CDR3 DNA is TGCGCCAGCAGCTTGGTGGGCGGGGAGCTGTTTTTT.

This chain links TRBV6-4 with TRBJ2-3; 14 bases match TRBD2. This CDR3 contains 14 residues. CDR1 MRHNA and CDR2 SNTAGT come from the germline V gene. V lost 6 bases and J lost 11; bases outside the gene matches: 7. CDR3 sequence: CASSGLAGGSEQYF. The CDR3 DNA is TGTGCCAGCAGCGGACTAGCGGGGGGTTCTGAGCAGTATTTT.

In its sample, this clonotype was seen a few times. The rearrangement links TRBV6-5 to TRBJ1-2; TRBD1 matches 8 bases. V lost 0 bases and J lost 1; bases outside the gene matches: 7. Germline V gives CDR1 MNHEY, CDR2 SVGAGI. The CDR3 has 17 amino acids. CDR3 protein: CASSYSPGGDLNYGYTF. Here the CDR3 DNA reads TGTGCCAGCAGTTACTCGCCAGGGGGCGACCTTAACTATGGCTACACCTTC.

This clonotype was seen only a few times. The gene calls are TRBV9 and TRBJ2-3; D gene ambiguous. In germline, CDR1 is SGDLS, CDR2 YYNGEE. This CDR3 has 14 amino acids. The V end was cut by 1 base, the J end by 2 bases, with 8 bases between. The CDR3 sequence: CASSVIATTDTQYF. In DNA, the CDR3 is TGTGCCAGCAGCGTAATCGCCACCACAGATACGCAGTATTTT. Full variable domain (outside the CDR3, taken from reference TRBV9 and TRBJ2-3): DSGVTQTPKHLITATGQRVTLRCSPRSGDLSVYWYQQSLDQGLQFLIQYYNGEERAKGNILERFSAQQFPDLHSELNLSSLELGDSALYFCASSVIATTDTQYFGPGTRLTVL.

The chain combines TRBV20-1 with TRBJ2-7; the D is unclear. The CDR3 covers 15 residues. Germline V gives CDR1 DFQATT, CDR2 SNEGSKA (reference sequence). V lost 0 bases and J 0 bases, leaving 12 bases between the germline ends. Here the CDR3 reads CSARDQIGPSYEQYF. The CDR3 nucleotides are TGCAGTGCTAGAGATCAAATAGGACCCTCCTACGAGCAGTACTTC.

The chain has TRBV9 and TRBJ2-5; D may be TRBD2 (5 bases). Germline V gives CDR1 SGDLS, CDR2 YYNGEE. V lost 0 bases, J lost 5 bases, and 14 bases lay in between. This CDR3 has 15 amino acids. In nucleotides, the CDR3 is TGTGCCAGCAGCGTAGCTGAGGGCAGGAGGGAGACCCAGTACTTC. As protein: CASSVAEGRRETQYF.

The chain uses TRBV29-1 and TRBJ2-1; D tentatively reads TRBD1 or TRBD2 (6 bases each). Per the germline V gene, CDR1 is SQVTM and CDR2 is ANQGSEA. Trimming took 3 bases from V and 6 from J, leaving 15 bases between them. This CDR3 contains 14 residues. The CDR3 loop is CSVEGTRGVNEQFF. The CDR3 coding sequence is TGCAGCGTTGAGGGGACAAGGGGGGTCAATGAGCAGTTCTTC.

There are many counts of this clonotype. The CDR3 protein is CASSQPGLLYQETQYF. DNA of the CDR3: TGCGCCAGCAGCCAACCGGGACTATTGTACCAAGAGACCCAGTACTTC. The chain carries TRBV4-1 and TRBJ2-5; 7 bases fit TRBD2. The CDR3 contains 16 residues. CDR1 and CDR2 (germline): MGHRA, YSYEKL. The trim removed 2 bases at V and 0 bases at J, leaving 6 bases unmatched.

J is TRBJ2-7 and V is TRBV20-1; D is perhaps TRBD2 (5 bases). CDR1 is DFQATT and CDR2 is SNEGSKA in the germline V gene (reference sequence). The CDR3 length is 13 residues. CDR3 bases: TGCAGGTTTTACGGGAAGAGCTCCTACGAGCAGTACTTC. Encoded protein: CRFYGKSSYEQYF.